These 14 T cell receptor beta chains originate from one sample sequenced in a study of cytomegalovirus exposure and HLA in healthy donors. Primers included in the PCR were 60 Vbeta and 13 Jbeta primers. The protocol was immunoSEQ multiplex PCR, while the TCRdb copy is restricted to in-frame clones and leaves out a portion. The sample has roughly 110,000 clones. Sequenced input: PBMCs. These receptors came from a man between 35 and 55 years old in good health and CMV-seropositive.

The CDR3 bases are TGTGCCAGCCAAACCCACAGGTGGGGGCTGAGCAATCAGCCCCAGCATTTT. It is translated as CASQTHRWGLSNQPQHF. The chain joins TRBV28 to TRBJ1-5, with a possible D match to TRBD1 (6 bases). This CDR3 comprises 17 residues. V lost 8 bases and J 1 base, leaving 21 bases between the germline ends. Germline values: CDR1 MDHEN, CDR2 SYDVKM.

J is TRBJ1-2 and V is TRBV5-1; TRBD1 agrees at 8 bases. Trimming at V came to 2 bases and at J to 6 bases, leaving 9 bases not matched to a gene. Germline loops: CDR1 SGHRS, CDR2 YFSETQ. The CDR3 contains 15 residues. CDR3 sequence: CASSFLPGGANGYTF. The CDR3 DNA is TGCGCCAGCAGCTTCTTGCCAGGGGGCGCGAATGGCTACACCTTC.

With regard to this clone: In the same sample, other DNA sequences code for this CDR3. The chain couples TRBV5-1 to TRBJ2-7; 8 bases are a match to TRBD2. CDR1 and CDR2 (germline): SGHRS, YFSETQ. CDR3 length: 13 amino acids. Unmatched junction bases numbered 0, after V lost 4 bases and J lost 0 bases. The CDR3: CASSLAGSYEQYF. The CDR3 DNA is TGCGCCAGCAGCCTAGCGGGCTCCTACGAGCAGTACTTC.

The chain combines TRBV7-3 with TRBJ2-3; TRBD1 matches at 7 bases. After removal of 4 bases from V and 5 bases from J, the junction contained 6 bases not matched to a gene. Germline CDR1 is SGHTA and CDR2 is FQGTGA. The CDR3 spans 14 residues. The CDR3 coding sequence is TGTGCCAGCAGCTCCGACAGGGCCGGAGATACGCAGTATTTT. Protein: CASSSDRAGDTQYF. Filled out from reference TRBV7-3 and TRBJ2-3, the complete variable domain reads GAGVSQTPSNKVTEKGKYVELRCDPISGHTALYWYRQSLGQGPEFLIYFQGTGAADDSGLPNDRFFAVRPEGSVSTLKIQRTERGDSAVYLCASSSDRAGDTQYFGPGTRLTVL.

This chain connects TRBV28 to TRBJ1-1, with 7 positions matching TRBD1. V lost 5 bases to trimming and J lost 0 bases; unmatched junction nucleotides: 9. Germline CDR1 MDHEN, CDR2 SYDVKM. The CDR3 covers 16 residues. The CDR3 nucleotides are TGTGCCAGCAGTAGAGGGGACAGAAGTATGAACACTGAAGCTTTCTTT. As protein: CASSRGDRSMNTEAFF.

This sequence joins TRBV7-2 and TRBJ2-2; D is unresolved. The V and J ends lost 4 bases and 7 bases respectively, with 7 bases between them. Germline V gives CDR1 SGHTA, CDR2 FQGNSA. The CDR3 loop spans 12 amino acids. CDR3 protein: CASSSIYGELFF. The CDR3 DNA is TGTGCCAGCAGCTCTATATACGGGGAGCTGTTTTTT.

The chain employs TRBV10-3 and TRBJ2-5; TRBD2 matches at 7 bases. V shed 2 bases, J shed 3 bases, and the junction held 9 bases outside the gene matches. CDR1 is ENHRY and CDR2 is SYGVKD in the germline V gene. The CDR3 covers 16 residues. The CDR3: CAISEARTSLKETQYF. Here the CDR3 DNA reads TGTGCCATCAGTGAGGCCCGGACTAGTTTGAAAGAGACCCAGTACTTC.

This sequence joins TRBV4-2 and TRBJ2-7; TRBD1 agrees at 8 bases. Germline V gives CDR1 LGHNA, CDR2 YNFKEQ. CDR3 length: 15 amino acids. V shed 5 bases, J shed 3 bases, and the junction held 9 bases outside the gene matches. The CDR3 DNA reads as TGTGCCAGCAGCAACTTAGGACAGGGTATCTACGAGCAGTACTTC. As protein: CASSNLGQGIYEQYF.

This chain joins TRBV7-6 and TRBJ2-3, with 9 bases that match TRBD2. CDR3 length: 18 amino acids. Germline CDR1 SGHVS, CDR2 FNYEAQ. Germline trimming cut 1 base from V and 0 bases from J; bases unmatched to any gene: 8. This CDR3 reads CASSLELAGVSSTDTQYF. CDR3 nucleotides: TGTGCCAGCAGCTTAGAATTAGCGGGAGTTAGTAGCACAGATACGCAGTATTTT.

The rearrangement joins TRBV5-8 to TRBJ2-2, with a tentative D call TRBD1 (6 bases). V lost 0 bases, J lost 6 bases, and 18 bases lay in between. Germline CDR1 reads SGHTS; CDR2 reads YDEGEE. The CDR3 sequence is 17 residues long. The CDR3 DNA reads TGTGCCAGCAGCTTGGATCCAGGGGAGTTCTGGGCCGGGGAGCTGTTTTTT. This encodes CASSLDPGEFWAGELFF.

For the CDR3, the DNA is TGTGCCAGCAGCCTACTAGCGGGAGAGGTGGCAGATACGCAGTATTTT. Translating it yields CASSLLAGEVADTQYF. The chain joins TRBV9 to TRBJ2-3, with TRBD2 matching over 11 bases. The CDR3 consists of 16 residues. Germline-derived CDR1 and CDR2 are SGDLS and YYNGEE. J gave up 4 bases and V 4 bases, and 8 bases lay outside the gene matches.

CDR3 bases: TGTGCCAGCAGCGGGACAGGGTACACTGAAGCTTTCTTT. It translates to CASSGTGYTEAFF. The rearrangement uses TRBV9 and TRBJ1-1; 8 bases match TRBD1. The CDR3 extends over 13 amino acids. With 3 bases clipped from V and 3 bases from J, the junction kept 1 base outside the gene matches. CDR1 is SGDLS and CDR2 is YYNGEE in the germline V gene.

In DNA, the CDR3 is TGTGCCAGCAGCTACGGGACTAGCGGGAGGACAGATACGCAGTATTTT. This codes for CASSYGTSGRTDTQYF. V is TRBV13 and J is TRBJ2-3, with TRBD2 identical over 15 bases. CDR1 and CDR2 from the germline V gene are PRHDT and FYEKMQ (reference sequence). There are 16 residues in the CDR3. V lost 4 bases to trimming and J lost 3 bases; unmatched junction nucleotides: 2.

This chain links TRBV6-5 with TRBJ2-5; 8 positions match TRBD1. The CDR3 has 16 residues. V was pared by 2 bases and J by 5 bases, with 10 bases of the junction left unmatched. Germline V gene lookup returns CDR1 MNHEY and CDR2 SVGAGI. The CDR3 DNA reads TGTGCCAGCAGTTACATAAAGGCAGGGGGCTTTGAGACCCAGTACTTC. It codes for CASSYIKAGGFETQYF.